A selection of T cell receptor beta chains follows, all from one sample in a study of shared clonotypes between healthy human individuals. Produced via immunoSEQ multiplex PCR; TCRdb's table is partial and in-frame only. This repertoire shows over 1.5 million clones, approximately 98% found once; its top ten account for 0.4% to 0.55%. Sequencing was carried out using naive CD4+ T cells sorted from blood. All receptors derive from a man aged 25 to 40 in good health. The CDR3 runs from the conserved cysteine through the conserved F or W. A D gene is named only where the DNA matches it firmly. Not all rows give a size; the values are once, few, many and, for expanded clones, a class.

cdr3_aa: CASRETVQKETQYF
cdr3_nt: TGCGCCAGCAGAGAGACAGTACAGAAAGAGACCCAGTACTTC
v_call: TRBV5-1
clone_size: NA
j_call: TRBJ2-5
d_call: NA

cdr3_aa: CASSPFGTGEETQYF
cdr3_nt: TGTGCCAGCAGCCCCTTCGGGACAGGGGAAGAGACCCAGTACTTC
v_call: TRBV11-2
clone_size: once
j_call: TRBJ2-5
d_call: TRBD1

cdr3_aa: CASSFLAGNNEQFF
cdr3_nt: TGTGCCAGCAGCTTTCTAGCGGGGAACAATGAGCAGTTCTTC
v_call: TRBV7-2
clone_size: NA
j_call: TRBJ2-1
d_call: TRBD2

cdr3_aa: CASSQAQFVF
cdr3_nt: TGTGCCAGCAGTCAAGCCCAATTTGTCTTC
v_call: TRBV28
clone_size: NA
j_call: TRBJ2-1
d_call: NA

cdr3_aa: CASSLDPPNEQYF
cdr3_nt: TGTGCCAGCAGCTTGGACCCGCCCAACGAGCAGTACTTC
v_call: TRBV5-6
clone_size: NA
j_call: TRBJ2-7
d_call: NA

cdr3_aa: CASRWERDFF
cdr3_nt: TGTGCCAGTAGATGGGAAAGGGATTTCTTT
v_call: TRBV19
clone_size: NA
j_call: TRBJ1-1
d_call: NA

cdr3_aa: CASSLIQGNTGELFF
cdr3_nt: TGTGCCAGCAGCTTAATACAGGGTAACACCGGGGAGCTGTTTTTT
v_call: TRBV7-8
clone_size: NA
j_call: TRBJ2-2
d_call: NA

cdr3_aa: CASSPSGTAQETQYF
cdr3_nt: TGTGCCAGCAGCCCGTCCGGGACAGCCCAAGAGACCCAGTACTTC
v_call: TRBV7-8
clone_size: NA
j_call: TRBJ2-5
d_call: TRBD1

cdr3_aa: CSVARALTGYEQYF
cdr3_nt: TGCAGCGTCGCCCGGGCCCTGACTGGCTACGAGCAGTACTTC
v_call: TRBV29-1
clone_size: NA
j_call: TRBJ2-7
d_call: NA

cdr3_aa: CASSLAFDKNIQYF
cdr3_nt: TGCGCCAGCAGCTTAGCATTTGACAAAAACATTCAGTACTTC
v_call: TRBV5-1
clone_size: NA
j_call: TRBJ2-4
d_call: NA

cdr3_aa: CASSLGALPTEGYF
cdr3_nt: TGCGCCAGCAGCTTGGGGGCCTTACCCACTGAAGGGTACTTC
v_call: TRBV5-1
clone_size: NA
j_call: TRBJ2-7
d_call: NA

cdr3_aa: CARTKTGGVNTGELFF
cdr3_nt: TGTGCCAGGACTAAGACGGGTGGAGTGAACACCGGGGAGCTGTTTTTT
v_call: TRBV7-2
clone_size: NA
j_call: TRBJ2-2
d_call: NA

cdr3_aa: CASRPGLVKSATQYF
cdr3_nt: TGTGCCAGCAGACCGGGACTAGTCAAAAGTGCGACCCAGTACTTC
v_call: TRBV11-1
clone_size: NA
j_call: TRBJ2-5
d_call: TRBD2

cdr3_aa: CASRGTRNYGYTF
cdr3_nt: TGTGCCAGCAGAGGGACGCGAAACTATGGCTACACCTTC
v_call: TRBV6-1
clone_size: once
j_call: TRBJ1-2
d_call: NA

cdr3_aa: CASSLLFVPSNEQFF
cdr3_nt: TGTGCCAGCAGCCTCCTCTTTGTCCCCAGCAATGAGCAGTTCTTC
v_call: TRBV7-7
clone_size: NA
j_call: TRBJ2-1
d_call: NA

cdr3_aa: CASSLEAGQGRQPQHF
cdr3_nt: TGTGCCAGCAGCTTGGAGGCTGGACAGGGGAGACAGCCCCAGCATTTT
v_call: TRBV5-8
clone_size: NA
j_call: TRBJ1-5
d_call: TRBD1

cdr3_aa: CASSPGGLAGKNEQFF
cdr3_nt: TGTGCCAGCAGCCCGGGGGGACTAGCGGGAAAGAATGAGCAGTTCTTC
v_call: TRBV28
clone_size: once
j_call: TRBJ2-1
d_call: TRBD2

cdr3_aa: CASSLTGRAQHF
cdr3_nt: TGTGCCAGTAGCCTGACGGGGCGGGCCCAGCATTTT
v_call: TRBV19
clone_size: NA
j_call: TRBJ1-5
d_call: NA

cdr3_aa: CASARVRDEQFF
cdr3_nt: TGTGCCAGCGCCCGGGTTAGGGATGAGCAGTTCTTC
v_call: TRBV27
clone_size: NA
j_call: TRBJ2-1
d_call: NA

cdr3_aa: CASSWWVGQGGNQPQHF
cdr3_nt: TGTGCCAGCAGTTGGTGGGTGGGTCAGGGGGGCAATCAGCCCCAGCATTTT
v_call: TRBV28
clone_size: NA
j_call: TRBJ1-5
d_call: TRBD1

cdr3_aa: CASTLGGQIGYQETQYF
cdr3_nt: TGTGCCAGCACCCTAGGGGGGCAGATAGGGTACCAAGAGACCCAGTACTTC
v_call: TRBV5-4
clone_size: NA
j_call: TRBJ2-5
d_call: NA

cdr3_aa: CASSGRESSYNEQFF
cdr3_nt: TGTGCCAGCAGCGGCAGAGAAAGCTCCTACAATGAGCAGTTCTTC
v_call: TRBV9
clone_size: NA
j_call: TRBJ2-1
d_call: NA

cdr3_aa: CASSRNRQGFSYEQYF
cdr3_nt: TGCGCCAGCAGCCGCAACAGACAGGGATTCTCCTACGAGCAGTACTTC
v_call: TRBV5-1
clone_size: NA
j_call: TRBJ2-7
d_call: TRBD1

cdr3_aa: CASSFTGGGTEAFF
cdr3_nt: TGTGCCAGCAGCTTCACAGGGGGAGGCACTGAAGCTTTCTTT
v_call: TRBV7-2
clone_size: once
j_call: TRBJ1-1
d_call: TRBD1

cdr3_aa: CSVEEWGQGIFYEQYF
cdr3_nt: TGCAGCGTTGAAGAGTGGGGACAGGGAATTTTTTACGAGCAGTACTTC
v_call: TRBV29-1
clone_size: NA
j_call: TRBJ2-7
d_call: TRBD1

cdr3_aa: CATSRDWGQGKYYEQYF
cdr3_nt: TGTGCCACCAGCAGAGATTGGGGACAGGGAAAATACTACGAGCAGTACTTC
v_call: TRBV15
clone_size: NA
j_call: TRBJ2-7
d_call: TRBD1

cdr3_aa: CASSWSTNEKLFF
cdr3_nt: TGTGCCAGCTCATGGTCGACTAATGAAAAACTGTTTTTT
v_call: TRBV18
clone_size: NA
j_call: TRBJ1-4
d_call: NA

cdr3_aa: CASSTSRGPSGANVLTF
cdr3_nt: TGTGCCAGTAGCACATCCCGGGGACCCTCTGGGGCCAACGTCCTGACTTTC
v_call: TRBV19
clone_size: NA
j_call: TRBJ2-6
d_call: NA